This T cell receptor (beta chain) was retrieved from a study of T cells after posttransplantation cyclophosphamide. Libraries were prepared by immunoSEQ multiplex PCR; TCRdb keeps only in-frame clonotypes and omits some of them. Recorded here are over 30,000 clones, with no singletons, and the ten leading clones hold about 4.5%. Study conclusions and caveats: TRB clonality was highly associated with recipient CMV seropositivity and reactivation. Tissue-infiltrating T cells from skin or gut overlapped little with blood T cells.

This CDR3 region has 14 residues. The J segment lost 0 bases and the V segment lost 6 bases, leaving 4 bases of the junction unmatched. The V gene's germline CDR1 is MDHEN and CDR2 SYDVKM. This clone was seen ten or more times. Its antigen is unknown. This receptor was identified in a woman aged 45-65 years in good health and a related stem cell transplant donor. The chain uses TRBV28 and TRBJ2-7; the match to TRBD1 covers 8 bases. The sample was PBMCs. The CDR3 spells CASREQGGSYEQYF. In DNA, the CDR3 is TGTGCCAGCAGAGAACAGGGGGGCTCCTACGAGCAGTACTTC.